This TCR beta chain appears in the sequencing data of a study of OX40 agonist ivuxolimab in advanced cancers. The wider study: Ivuxolimab, an agonistic anti-OX40 (CD134) antibody, was given to patients. Three patients, one with hepatocellular carcinoma and two with cutaneous melanoma, achieved partial responses. Study observations and caveats: It was also the case that some nonresponders had low normalized T-cell clonal expansion.

Only in-frame clones appear in the TCRdb table, and some are missing; sequencing was by immunoSEQ multiplex PCR. Of approximately 84,000 clones in the sample, 84% were seen once. The V gene lost 3 bases and the J gene lost 0 bases, with 9 bases spanning the gap. The germline CDR1 and CDR2 sequences are SGHTA and FQGNSA. The CDR3 is 15 amino acids. Exclusion of a patient followed from autoimmune disease history or systemic immunosuppression. This clone was seen once. Its target is unknown. This sequence was found in an adult with an advanced solid tumor such as melanoma, head and neck, liver or kidney cancer. The chain uses TRBV7-2 and TRBJ1-3; no clear D gene. Sequencing used CD4+ or CD8+ T cells sorted from blood, obtained in a trial of the OX40 agonist ivuxolimab. The CDR3 sequence: CASSFEFSSGNTIYF. The CDR3 region has the DNA TGTGCCAGCAGCTTTGAGTTCAGCTCTGGAAACACCATATATTTT.